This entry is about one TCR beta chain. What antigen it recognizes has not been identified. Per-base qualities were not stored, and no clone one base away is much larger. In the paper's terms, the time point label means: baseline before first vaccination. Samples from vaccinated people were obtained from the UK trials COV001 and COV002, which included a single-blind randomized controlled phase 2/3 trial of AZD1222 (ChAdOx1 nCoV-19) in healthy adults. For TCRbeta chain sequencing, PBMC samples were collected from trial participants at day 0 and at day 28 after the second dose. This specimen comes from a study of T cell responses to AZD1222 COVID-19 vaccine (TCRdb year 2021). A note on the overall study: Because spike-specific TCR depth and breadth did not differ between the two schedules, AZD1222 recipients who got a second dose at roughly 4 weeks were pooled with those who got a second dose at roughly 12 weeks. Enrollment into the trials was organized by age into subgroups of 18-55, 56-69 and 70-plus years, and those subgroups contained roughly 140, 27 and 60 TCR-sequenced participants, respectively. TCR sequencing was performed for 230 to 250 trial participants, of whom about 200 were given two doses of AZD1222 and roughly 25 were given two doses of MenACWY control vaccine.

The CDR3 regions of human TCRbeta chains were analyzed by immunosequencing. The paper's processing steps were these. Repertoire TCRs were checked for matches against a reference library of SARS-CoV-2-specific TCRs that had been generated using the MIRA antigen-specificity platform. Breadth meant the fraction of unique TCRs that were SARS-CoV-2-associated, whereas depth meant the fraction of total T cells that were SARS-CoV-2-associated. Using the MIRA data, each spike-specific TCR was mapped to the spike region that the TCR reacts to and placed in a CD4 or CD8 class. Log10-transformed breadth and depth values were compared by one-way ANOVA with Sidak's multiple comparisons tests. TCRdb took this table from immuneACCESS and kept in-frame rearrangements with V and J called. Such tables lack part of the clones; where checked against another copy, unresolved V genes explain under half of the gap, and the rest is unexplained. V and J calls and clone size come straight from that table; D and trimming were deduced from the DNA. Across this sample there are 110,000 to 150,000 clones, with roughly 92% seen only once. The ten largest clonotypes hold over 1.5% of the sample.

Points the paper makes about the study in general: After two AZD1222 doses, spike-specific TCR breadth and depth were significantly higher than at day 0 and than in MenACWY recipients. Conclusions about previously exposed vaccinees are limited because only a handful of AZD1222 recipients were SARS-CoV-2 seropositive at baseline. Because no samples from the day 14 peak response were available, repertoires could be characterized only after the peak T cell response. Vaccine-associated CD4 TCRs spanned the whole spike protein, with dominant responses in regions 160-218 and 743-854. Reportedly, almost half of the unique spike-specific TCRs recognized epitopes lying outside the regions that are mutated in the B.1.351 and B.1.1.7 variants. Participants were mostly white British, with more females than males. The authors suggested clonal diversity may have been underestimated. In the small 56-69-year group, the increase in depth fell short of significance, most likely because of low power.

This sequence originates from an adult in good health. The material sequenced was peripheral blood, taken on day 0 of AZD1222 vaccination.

The DNA sequence reads TGTGCCAGCAGCTCACTCCGCGGGACAGGGGCTGAAGCTTTCTTT. Its product reads: CASSSLRGTGAEAFF. The chain is made from TRBV5-6 and TRBJ1-1; TRBD1 agrees with 10 junctional bases. The germline V gene encodes CDR1 SGHDT and CDR2 YYEEEE. The CDR3, from cysteine to phenylalanine, totals 15 residues. Only the CDR3 DNA stays, 45 bases, in frame from base 1. V has 3 bases trimmed and J has 6 bases trimmed; junction bases matching no gene number 8.